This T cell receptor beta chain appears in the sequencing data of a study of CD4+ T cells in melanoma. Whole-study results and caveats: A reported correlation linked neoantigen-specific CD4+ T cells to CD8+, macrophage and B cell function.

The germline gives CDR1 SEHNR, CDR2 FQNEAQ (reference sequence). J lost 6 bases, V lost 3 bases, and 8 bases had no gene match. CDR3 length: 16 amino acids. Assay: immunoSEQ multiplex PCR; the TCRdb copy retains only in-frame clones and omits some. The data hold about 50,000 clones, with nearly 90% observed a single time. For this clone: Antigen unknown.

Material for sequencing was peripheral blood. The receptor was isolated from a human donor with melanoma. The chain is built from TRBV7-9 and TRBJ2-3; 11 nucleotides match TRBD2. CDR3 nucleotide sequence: TGTGCCAGCAGCTTGCGTGTAGCGGGGGGGATTGATACGCAGTATTTT. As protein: CASSLRVAGGIDTQYF.